This T cell receptor (beta chain) was sequenced for a study of blood T cell repertoires in COVID-19. In the study overall: Acute and convalescent COVID-19 specimens originated in the United States, Italy and Spain. Sources were T cells, B-cell-depleted T cells, or PBMCs; the material itself was cDNA or gDNA.

Deletions cut 0 bases from V and 2 bases from J, with 14 bases between. The CDR3 contains 16 residues. Looked up from germline, CDR1 is SGHRS and CDR2 is YFSETQ. The assay was immunoSEQ multiplex PCR, and TCRdb's table has in-frame clones only and misses some. Of more than 110,000 clones in the sample, 80% to 85% were seen once. The sequence derives from a woman in her fifties or sixties with acute or convalescent COVID-19. The genes are TRBV5-1 and TRBJ1-1; no reliable D call. The material sequenced was peripheral blood. The CDR3 reads CASSLGPATGNTEAFF. The CDR3 DNA reads TGCGCCAGCAGCTTGGGACCAGCGACTGGTAACACTGAAGCTTTCTTT.